These 28 T cell receptor beta chains were sequenced from one sample in a study of CD8 T cells in ankylosing spondylitis. One entry per CDR3 protein, called by TCRdb with MiXCR from the 5' RACE reads. The top ten hold approximately 4.6% of the sample, which has almost 250,000 distinct CDR3 sequences, roughly 32% seen once. The specimen sequenced was blood, either unsorted or a sorted T cell fraction (not recorded which). The receptor source for this set is a male donor with ankylosing spondylitis or in good health (not recorded which).

V gene TRBV29-1 combines with J gene TRBJ1-5; the D gene is possibly TRBD1 (5 bases). V gave up 0 bases and J gave up 7 bases, with 7 bases separating them. The CDR3 is 12 amino acids. In germline, CDR1 is SQVTM, CDR2 ANQGSEA. CDR3 coding DNA: TGCAGCGTTGAAGAATCAGGGCAGCCCCAGCATTTT. This sequence encodes CSVEESGQPQHF.

This clonotype came up a few times. The gene calls are TRBV5-1 and TRBJ2-5, with D perhaps TRBD2 (5 bases). The ends were cut back, 0 bases at V and 9 bases at J, with 15 bases in the middle. Germline-derived CDR1 and CDR2 are SGHRS and YFSETQ. CDR3 length: 14 amino acids. The CDR3 region has the DNA TGCGCCAGCAGCTTGGATGGTTCCCCCGGGGCCCAGTACTTC. This gives the protein CASSLDGSPGAQYF.

This rearrangement joins TRBV7-9 to TRBJ1-1, with D perhaps matching TRBD1 (6 bases). CDR1 is SEHNR, CDR2 FQNEAQ, per germline (reference sequence). This CDR3 has 16 residues. V shed 0 bases and J shed 3 bases, with 14 bases lying between them. Written as DNA, the CDR3 is TGTGCCAGCAGCTTAGCGTCCGGGGGCGCGTACACTGAAGCTTTCTTT. It specifies CASSLASGGAYTEAFF.

The chain recombines TRBV20-1 with TRBJ2-1, with D possibly matching TRBD2 (6 bases). CDR1 and CDR2 from the germline V gene are DFQATT and SNEGSKA (reference sequence). This CDR3 is 15 amino acids long. Deletions cut 2 bases from V and 3 bases from J, with 14 bases between. The CDR3 coding sequence is TGCAGTGCTAGAAACCGGCGGGGTCTCTACAATGAGCAGTTCTTC. Its translation is CSARNRRGLYNEQFF.

This clonotype was seen only a few times. This sequence joins TRBV20-1 and TRBJ1-6, with D uncertain. In germline, CDR1 is DFQATT, CDR2 SNEGSKA (reference sequence). The CDR3 sequence is 15 residues long. The CDR3 loop reads CSPNDPSSYNSPLHF. In nucleotides, the CDR3 is TGCAGCCCCAATGATCCAAGCTCCTATAATTCACCCCTCCACTTT.

This clonotype was recorded many times. V and J are TRBV20-1 and TRBJ2-3; maybe TRBD1 (5 bases). Trimming shortened V by 3 bases and J by 0 bases, and 13 bases separated the two germline ends. Per the germline V gene, CDR1 is DFQATT and CDR2 is SNEGSKA (reference sequence). The CDR3 covers 15 residues. The CDR3 spells CSARNWAGSTDTQYF. Here the CDR3 DNA reads TGCAGTGCTAGGAACTGGGCAGGGAGCACAGATACGCAGTATTTT.

The chain is built from TRBV10-3 and TRBJ2-2; 11 nucleotides line up with TRBD1. CDR1 and CDR2 (germline): ENHRY, SYGVKD. The CDR3 runs to 15 residues. J was trimmed by 6 bases and V by 5 bases; bases with no gene match: 5. Here the CDR3 reads CAISPGQGVAGELFF. The CDR3 nucleotides are TGTGCCATCAGTCCGGGACAGGGGGTAGCCGGGGAGCTGTTTTTT.

This clonotype was seen only a few times. The J gene is TRBJ1-1, the V gene TRBV28, with D tentatively TRBD1 (6 bases). The CDR3 sequence is 14 residues long. Germline V gene sequence: CDR1 MDHEN, CDR2 SYDVKM. V gave up 7 bases and J gave up 1 base, with 13 bases separating them. The chain's CDR3 is CASTSRGGNTEAFF. CDR3 nucleotide sequence: TGTGCCAGCACTAGTAGAGGGGGGAACACTGAAGCTTTCTTT.

The chain has TRBV7-9 and TRBJ2-7; D unclear. The CDR3 is made up of 13 amino acids. V shed 4 bases and J shed 5 bases, with 12 bases lying between them. The germline V gene has CDR1 SEHNR and CDR2 FQNEAQ (reference sequence). The CDR3 loop is CASSSLGSNEQYF. DNA for the CDR3: TGTGCCAGCAGCTCCCTCGGGTCAAACGAGCAGTACTTC.

The CDR3 nucleotides read TGTGCCAGCAAACAGTTACAGGGTTGGGACTACGAGCAGTACTTC. Translated: CASKQLQGWDYEQYF. This chain connects TRBV6-1 to TRBJ2-7, with D possibly TRBD1 on 6 matching bases. Trimming pared 7 bases from V and 3 bases from J, leaving 19 bases between. Germline assignment: CDR1 MNHNS and CDR2 SASEGT. This CDR3 spans 15 amino acids.

The chain uses TRBV20-1 and TRBJ2-3; TRBD1 is a possible D gene (5 bases). Trimming removed 6 bases at V and 2 bases at J, with 12 bases between. CDR3 length equals 13 residues. CDR1 and CDR2 from the germline V gene are DFQATT and SNEGSKA (reference sequence). CDR3 DNA sequence: TGCAGTGCAGGGGCGGACCCCACAGATACGCAGTATTTT. This encodes CSAGADPTDTQYF.

This clonotype was detected only a few times. The V call is TRBV5-6, the J call TRBJ1-1, with D possibly TRBD1 on 5 matching bases. Germline V gene data show CDR1 as SGHDT and CDR2 as YYEEEE. V lost 1 base to trimming and J lost 3 bases, with 10 bases between them. The CDR3 loop spans 14 amino acids. CDR3 protein: CASSLNGADTEAFF. DNA for the CDR3: TGTGCCAGCAGCTTGAACGGGGCGGACACTGAAGCTTTCTTT.

The table lists this clonotype with a few counts. This chain joins TRBV20-1 and TRBJ2-7, with D possibly matching TRBD2 (6 bases). Trimming shortened V by 1 base and J by 5 bases, and 18 bases separated the two germline ends. In germline, CDR1 is DFQATT, CDR2 SNEGSKA (reference sequence). This CDR3 spans 15 amino acids. The CDR3 sequence: CSARGRGSRLNEQYF. CDR3 nucleotide sequence: TGCAGTGCTAGAGGGAGGGGTTCGAGGCTAAACGAGCAGTACTTC.

This rearrangement joins TRBV9 to TRBJ2-2; D is undetermined. V gave up 0 bases and J gave up 7 bases, with 4 bases separating them. CDR3 length: 12 amino acids. The germline V gene has CDR1 SGDLS and CDR2 YYNGEE. The CDR3 spells CASSVGSGELFF. The DNA for the CDR3 is TGTGCCAGCAGCGTAGGGAGCGGGGAGCTGTTTTTT.

The V call is TRBV9, the J call TRBJ1-1; D ambiguous. From germline, CDR1 is SGDLS and CDR2 YYNGEE. The CDR3 has 13 amino acids. Between the trimmed V and J ends, which lost 0 bases and 2 bases, there was a span of 5 bases. This CDR3 reads CASSVGDNTEAFF. The CDR3 nucleotides read TGTGCCAGCAGCGTAGGAGACAACACTGAAGCTTTCTTT.

CDR3 bases: TGTGCCAGCATCCGAGGACGCACGTACTTC. Translation: CASIRGRTYF. This chain joins TRBV5-5 and TRBJ2-7, with D hard to call. The V and J ends lost 6 bases and 12 bases respectively, with 13 bases between them. The germline gives CDR1 SGHKS, CDR2 YYEKEE (reference sequence). The length of the CDR3 is 10 residues.

This clonotype was observed a handful of times. This chain connects TRBV6-1 to TRBJ1-1, with 8 bases fitting TRBD1. Germline CDR1 MNHNS, CDR2 SASEGT. Losses at the gene ends were 6 bases for V and 6 bases for J; bases not matched to a gene: 9. This CDR3 region has 14 residues. The CDR3 DNA is TGTGCCAGCAGCCCGGGACAGGTGGGGCCTGAAGCTTTCTTT. Amino acid sequence: CASSPGQVGPEAFF.

The chain recombines TRBV29-1 with TRBJ2-7; D may be TRBD1 (6 bases). V lost 7 bases and J 7 bases, leaving 14 bases between the germline ends. Germline CDR1 is SQVTM and CDR2 is ANQGSEA. The CDR3 spans 11 residues. The CDR3 sequence: CSAGNRDEQYF. The CDR3 coding sequence is TGCAGCGCTGGCAACAGGGATGAGCAGTACTTC.

To note about this clonotype: A junction end diverges from the germline sequence, so it may reflect a read error. The V call is TRBV7-7, the J call TRBJ2-2, with D perhaps matching TRBD1 (6 bases). Germline assignment: CDR1 SSHAT and CDR2 FNYEAQ (reference sequence). The CDR3 extends over 15 amino acids. The CDR3 protein is CASSIATGTTGELFF. The CDR3 DNA is TGTGCTAGCAGCATCGCCACAGGGACCACCGGGGAGCTGTTTTTT.

The J gene is TRBJ1-1, the V gene TRBV6-1, with TRBD1 identical over 9 bases. Germline V gives CDR1 MNHNS, CDR2 SASEGT. This CDR3 contains 14 residues. V lost 6 bases and J lost 7; bases outside the gene matches: 9. CDR3 coding DNA: TGTGCCAGCAGAACCACAGGGGGCGACGGTGAAGCTTTCTTT. As protein: CASRTTGGDGEAFF.

The rearrangement joins TRBV5-4 to TRBJ1-2; the D is unclear. The CDR3 consists of 14 residues. Deletions cut 0 bases from V and 8 bases from J, with 14 bases between. The V gene's germline CDR1 is SGHNT and CDR2 YYREEE (reference sequence). CDR3 amino acids: CASSLDGRPGGYTF. CDR3 sequence (DNA): TGTGCCAGCAGCTTGGACGGGCGCCCGGGGGGCTACACCTTC.

This clonotype occurred a few times. This sequence joins TRBV4-2 and TRBJ2-1; maybe TRBD2 (6 bases). Germline V CDR1 and CDR2: LGHNA, YNFKEQ. This CDR3 comprises 16 residues. Deletions cut 3 bases from V and 8 bases from J, with 20 bases between. This CDR3 reads CASSQNPTSSVDEQFF. CDR3 nucleotides: TGTGCCAGCAGCCAGAATCCGACTAGTTCCGTGGATGAGCAGTTCTTC.

This clonotype was recorded a few times. The rearrangement links TRBV29-1 to TRBJ2-7; TRBD1 is a possible D gene (6 bases). Germline V gene data show CDR1 as SQVTM and CDR2 as ANQGSEA. The ends were cut back, 6 bases at V and 7 bases at J, with 22 bases in the middle. The CDR3 is 14 amino acids. The DNA for the CDR3 is TGCAGCGTAGCGCCACAGGGATTCCTTGGGGAGCAGTACTTC. This translates into CSVAPQGFLGEQYF.

With respect to this clonotype: A junction end diverges from the germline sequence, so it may reflect a read error. This chain joins TRBV20-1 and TRBJ2-2; tentative D call: TRBD2 (6 bases). The CDR3 is 13 amino acids. CDR1 and CDR2 from the germline V gene are DFQATT and SNEGSKA (reference sequence). The CDR3 spells CGAWGDSTGELFF. The CDR3, as DNA: TGCGGTGCCTGGGGGGATAGCACCGGGGAGCTGTTTTTT.

Only a few counts were recorded for this clonotype. V and J are TRBV13 and TRBJ1-6, with a weak D call TRBD1 (5 bases). Per germline, CDR1 PRHDT and CDR2 FYEKMQ (reference sequence). Trimming took 1 base from V and 7 from J, leaving 8 bases between them. The CDR3 totals 14 residues. Written as DNA, the CDR3 is TGTGCCAGCAGCTTAGTAGGGACCAATTCACCCCTCCACTTT. Translation: CASSLVGTNSPLHF.

This chain uses TRBV4-2 with TRBJ2-7, with 9 bases aligning to TRBD1. The CDR3 covers 15 residues. CDR1 is LGHNA, CDR2 YNFKEQ, per germline. The junction had 7 bases not matched to a gene; V was cut back by 2 bases and J by 5 bases. Written as DNA, the CDR3 is TGTGCCAGCAGCCAACCGGGACAGGGTAACAACGAGCAGTACTTC. Residues: CASSQPGQGNNEQYF.

The CDR3 sequence: CAISQPDGEETQYF. The CDR3 DNA is TGTGCCATCAGTCAGCCGGACGGGGAAGAGACCCAGTACTTC. The chain recombines TRBV10-3 with TRBJ2-5; D is possibly TRBD2 (5 bases). There are 14 residues in the CDR3. Germline V gene data show CDR1 as ENHRY and CDR2 as SYGVKD. Trimming removed 5 bases from V and 3 bases from J, with 13 bases in between.

The table lists this clonotype with a few counts. The V call is TRBV12-3 or TRBV12-4, the J call TRBJ2-6; possibly TRBD1 for D (6 bases). Trimming shortened V by 6 bases and J by 3 bases, and 9 bases separated the two germline ends. This CDR3 comprises 14 residues. The DNA for the CDR3 is TGTGCCAGCAGCCCAGGGGTTGGGGCCAACGTCCTGACTTTC. This codes for CASSPGVGANVLTF.